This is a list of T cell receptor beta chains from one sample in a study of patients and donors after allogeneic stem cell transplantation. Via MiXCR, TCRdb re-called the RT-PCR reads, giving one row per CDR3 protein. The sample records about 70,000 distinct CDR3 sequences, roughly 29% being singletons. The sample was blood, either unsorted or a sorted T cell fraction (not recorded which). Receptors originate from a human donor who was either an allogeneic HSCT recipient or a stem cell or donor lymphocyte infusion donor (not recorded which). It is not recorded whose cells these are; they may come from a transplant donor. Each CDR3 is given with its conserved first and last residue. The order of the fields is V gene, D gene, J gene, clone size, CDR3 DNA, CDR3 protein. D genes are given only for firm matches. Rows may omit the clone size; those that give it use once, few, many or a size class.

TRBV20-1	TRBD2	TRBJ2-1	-	TGCAGTGCCCAGGGACTAGCGGGAGGTGAGCAGTTCTTC	CSAQGLAGGEQFF
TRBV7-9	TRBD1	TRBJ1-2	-	TGTGCCAGCAGCCACAGGACAGGGTTTGGCTACACCTTC	CASSHRTGFGYTF
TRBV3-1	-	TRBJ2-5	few	TGTGCCAGCGGAAGGCGGGGACAAGAGACCCAGTACTTC	CASGRRGQETQYF
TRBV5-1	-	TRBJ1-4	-	TGCGCCAGCAGCCCCGGGGAGGGGGTGTTAGCTAATGAAAAACTGTTTTTT	CASSPGEGVLANEKLFF
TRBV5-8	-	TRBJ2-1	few	TGTGCCAGCAGCTTGGGAGCCTCCTACAATGAGCAGTTCTTC	CASSLGASYNEQFF
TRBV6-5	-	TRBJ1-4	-	TGTGCCAGCAGTTACCTCCGGTCCGGGGCCGAAAAACTGTTTTTT	CASSYLRSGAEKLFF
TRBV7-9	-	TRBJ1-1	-	TGTGCCAGCAGCCCAAGAGGCGAGAACACTGAAGCTTTCTTT	CASSPRGENTEAFF
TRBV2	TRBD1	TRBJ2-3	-	TGTGCCAGCAGTCAAAAAGACCCGGGACAGGGGCCCACAGATACGCAGTATTTT	CASSQKDPGQGPTDTQYF
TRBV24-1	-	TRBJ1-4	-	TGTGCCACCAGTGACTCGGGGGACCCTGAAAAACTGTTTTTT	CATSDSGDPEKLFF
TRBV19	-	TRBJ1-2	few	TGTGCCAGCACCCATCCGGGCCTTAACTATGGCTACACCTTC	CASTHPGLNYGYTF
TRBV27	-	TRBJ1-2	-	TGTGCCAGCAGTTTAACCCCGGGGGGAGACTATGGCTACACCTTC	CASSLTPGGDYGYTF
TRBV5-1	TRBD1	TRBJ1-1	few	TGCGCCAGCAGCTTGCGACGGACAGGGATGAACACTGAAGCTTTCTTT	CASSLRRTGMNTEAFF
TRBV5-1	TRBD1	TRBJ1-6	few	TGCGCCAGCAGCCTGGGGACAGGGGCCAATAATTCACCCCTCCACTTT	CASSLGTGANNSPLHF
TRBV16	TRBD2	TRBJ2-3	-	TGTGCCAGCAGCCAAATTCCTAGGACTAGCGGGGGGCCCGATACGCAGTATTTT	CASSQIPRTSGGPDTQYF
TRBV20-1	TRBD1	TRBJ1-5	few	TGCAGTGCTATCCCTGGTCTTGGGGACAGGGGCAATCAGCCCCAGCATTTT	CSAIPGLGDRGNQPQHF
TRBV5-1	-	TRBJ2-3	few	TGCGCCAGCAGCTTGGGAGGACAGACGGATACGCAGTATTTT	CASSLGGQTDTQYF
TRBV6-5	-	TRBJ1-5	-	TGTGCCAGCAGTTACCTGGGCCCCTCGCGGCCCCAGCATTTT	CASSYLGPSRPQHF
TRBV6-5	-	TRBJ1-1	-	TGTGCCAGCAGTTACGGCCAGGGAAGCACTGAAGCTTTCTTT	CASSYGQGSTEAFF
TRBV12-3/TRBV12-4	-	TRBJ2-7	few	TGTGCCAGCAGTCTATCACCCGAGCAGTACTTC	CASSLSPEQYF
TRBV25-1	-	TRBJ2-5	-	TGTGCCAGCAGTGAGACCTCCGCGGGACGGGAGACCCAGTACTTC	CASSETSAGRETQYF
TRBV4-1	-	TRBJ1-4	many	TGCGCCAGCAGCCAAGATGACAGATTTAATGAAAAACTGTTTTTT	CASSQDDRFNEKLFF
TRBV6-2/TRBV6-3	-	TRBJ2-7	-	TGTGCCAGCAGGTGGCTAGACGTAACCTACGAGCAGTACTTC	CASRWLDVTYEQYF
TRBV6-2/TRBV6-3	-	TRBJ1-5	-	TGTGCCAGCAGTTACTTCCAGGGTCAGCCCCAGCATTTT	CASSYFQGQPQHF